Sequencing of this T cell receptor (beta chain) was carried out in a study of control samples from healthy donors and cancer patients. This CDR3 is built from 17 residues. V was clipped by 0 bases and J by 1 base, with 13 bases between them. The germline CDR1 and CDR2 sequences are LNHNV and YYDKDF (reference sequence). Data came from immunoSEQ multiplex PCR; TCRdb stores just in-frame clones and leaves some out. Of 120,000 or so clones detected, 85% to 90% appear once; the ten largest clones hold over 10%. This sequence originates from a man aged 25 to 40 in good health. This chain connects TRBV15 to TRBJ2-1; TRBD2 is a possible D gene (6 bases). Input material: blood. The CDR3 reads CATSRDKGTLSYNEQFF. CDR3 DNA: TGTGCCACCAGCAGAGATAAAGGGACTCTTTCCTACAATGAGCAGTTCTTC.